This T cell receptor beta chain was captured by sequencing in a study of post-analysis software for immune sequencing data. Study background: Relapsing-remitting, secondary progressive and progressive-relapsing multiple sclerosis courses were included.

Of note for this clonotype: The antigen is not known.

CDR3 length: 16 residues. Looked up from germline, CDR1 is SSHAT and CDR2 is FNYEAQ (reference sequence). Trimming left V 1 base short and J 2 bases short, with 9 bases between. Unique molecular identifiers were built into the TCR beta cDNA libraries. Each batch of roughly 0.9 to 11 million T cells produced roughly 0.5 million cDNA molecules. From the PCR reads, TCRdb called clonotypes with MiXCR, one entry per CDR3 protein. The sample lists under 650,000 distinct CDR3 sequences; around 47% were seen once. Regarding the study as a whole: The five TRBV segments detected at higher frequency in patients than in controls included TRBV5-6, TRBV5-1 and TRBV20-1. Batch-matched samples strongly co-clustered by F measure.

This chain joins TRBV7-7 and TRBJ2-6; D may be TRBD1 (5 bases). The source material was blood. This receptor was obtained from a girl aged 5 to 17 with multiple sclerosis. The CDR3 loop is CASSLGSGTGANVLTF. DNA of the CDR3: TGTGCCAGCAGCTTAGGTTCAGGGACTGGGGCCAACGTCCTGACTTTC.